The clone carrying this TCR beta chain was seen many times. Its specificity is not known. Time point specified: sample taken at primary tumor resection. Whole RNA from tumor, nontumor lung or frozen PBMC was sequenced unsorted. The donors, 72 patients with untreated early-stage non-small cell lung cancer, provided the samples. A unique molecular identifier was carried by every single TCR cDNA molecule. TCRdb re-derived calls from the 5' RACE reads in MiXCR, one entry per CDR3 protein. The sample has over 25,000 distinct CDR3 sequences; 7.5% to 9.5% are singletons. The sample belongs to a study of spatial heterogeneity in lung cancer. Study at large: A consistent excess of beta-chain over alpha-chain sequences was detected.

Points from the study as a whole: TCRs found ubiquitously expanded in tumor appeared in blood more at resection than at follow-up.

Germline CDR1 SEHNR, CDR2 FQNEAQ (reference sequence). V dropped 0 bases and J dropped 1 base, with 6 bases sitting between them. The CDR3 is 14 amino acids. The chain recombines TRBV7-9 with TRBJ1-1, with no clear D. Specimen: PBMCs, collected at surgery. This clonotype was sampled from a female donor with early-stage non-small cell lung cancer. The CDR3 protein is CASSLAAGNTEAFF. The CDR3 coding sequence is TGTGCCAGCAGCTTAGCGGCGGGGAACACTGAAGCTTTCTTT.